What follows are 10 T cell receptor beta chains derived from one specimen sequenced in a study of blood T cell repertoires in COVID-19. This table comes from immunoSEQ multiplex PCR, and its TCRdb copy is limited to in-frame clones, with some not included. The sample shows approximately 56,000 clones, about 91% of them seen only once. Sequenced material: peripheral blood. These TCRs come from a woman aged 55-75 years with COVID-19, enrolled during active disease.

The chain recombines TRBV28 with TRBJ2-1; 7 nucleotides align to TRBD2. CDR1 is MDHEN, CDR2 SYDVKM, per germline. The V and J ends lost 6 bases and 8 bases, in that order; junction bases with no gene match: 19. This CDR3 is built from 17 residues. CDR3 coding DNA: TGTGCCAGCAGCCTCTCAAACTGGCGGGAGAGGCGTTATGAGCAGTTCTTC. Translation: CASSLSNWRERRYEQFF.

In this sample, this clone turned up once. The chain links TRBV24-1 to TRBJ2-2, with 10 bases that match TRBD2. The V gene's germline CDR1 is KGHDR and CDR2 SFDVKD. With V trimmed by 7 bases and J by 6 bases, 7 bases remained unmatched. The CDR3 contains 15 residues. The CDR3 region has the DNA TGTGCCACCAGCCACGGACTAGCGGAGGCCGGGGAGCTGTTTTTT. This translates into CATSHGLAEAGELFF.

J is TRBJ2-2 and V is TRBV7-2; weak D call: TRBD2 (5 bases). This CDR3 has 16 amino acids. V dropped 6 bases and J dropped 2 bases, with 16 bases sitting between them. Looked up from germline, CDR1 is SGHTA and CDR2 is FQGNSA. In DNA form, the CDR3 reads TGTGCCAGCAGATTGAATGGCGGGCCAAACACCGGGGAGCTGTTTTTT. Encoded protein: CASRLNGGPNTGELFF.

J is TRBJ2-5 and V is TRBV18; tentative D call: TRBD2 (6 bases). Germline CDR1 reads KGHSH; CDR2 reads LQKENI. V lost 3 bases, J lost 5 bases, and 13 bases lay in between. The CDR3 has 14 amino acids. The CDR3, as DNA: TGTGCCAGCTCACCGACTAGAACCGGGGAGACCCAGTACTTC. Protein product: CASSPTRTGETQYF. Full variable domain (rest looked up from reference TRBV18 and TRBJ2-5): NAGVMQNPRHLVRRRGQEARLRCSPMKGHSHVYWYRQLPEEGLKFMVYLQKENIIDESGMPKERFSAEFPKEGPSILRIQQVVRGDSAAYFCASSPTRTGETQYFGPGTRLLVL.

This clone appeared a single time. The DNA of the CDR3 is TGCGCCAGCAGCCAAGGAATAACTAGCGGGGGCACAGATACGCAGTATTTT. Translation gives CASSQGITSGGTDTQYF. The V gene is TRBV4-3, the J gene TRBJ2-3; 10 positions match TRBD2. Trimming took 1 base from V and 1 from J; bases not matched to a gene: 5. CDR3 length: 17 residues. Germline CDR1 LGHNA, CDR2 YSLEER.

There are a few counts of this clone. The genes are TRBV5-1 and TRBJ2-3; TRBD2 is a possible D gene (5 bases). The CDR3 loop spans 16 amino acids. V was pared by 2 bases and J by 0 bases, with 13 bases between. In germline, CDR1 is SGHRS, CDR2 YFSETQ. The CDR3 loop is CASSFGLVSSTDTQYF. CDR3 sequence (DNA): TGCGCCAGCAGCTTCGGACTCGTCTCTAGCACAGATACGCAGTATTTT.

The chain combines TRBV11-2 with TRBJ2-5, with 10 bases identical to TRBD2. Trimming cost V 1 base and J 4 bases; bases outside gene matches: 6. CDR3 length equals 16 residues. Germline CDR1 reads SGHAT; CDR2 reads FQNNGV. CDR3 sequence (DNA): TGTGCCAGCAGCTTAGCCCCAGCGGGGGGGCCAGAGACCCAGTACTTC. Protein: CASSLAPAGGPETQYF.

The chain has TRBV30 and TRBJ1-1; 8 bases line up with TRBD1. Per germline, CDR1 GTSNPN and CDR2 SVGIG (reference sequence). The CDR3 spans 12 residues. J gave up 8 bases and V 1 base, and 3 bases lay outside the gene matches. The CDR3 DNA reads as TGTGCCTGGAGTGGACAGGGGAACGAAGCTTTCTTT. Protein product: CAWSGQGNEAFF.

This chain joins TRBV18 and TRBJ1-3; D unclear. V was trimmed by 1 base and J by 0 bases, leaving 7 bases between them. This CDR3 region has 15 residues. The germline V gene encodes CDR1 KGHSH and CDR2 LQKENI. The DNA for the CDR3 is TGTGCCAGCTCACCACGGGCTAACTCTGGAAACACCATATATTTT. The encoded protein is CASSPRANSGNTIYF.

This sequence joins TRBV6-2 or TRBV6-3 and TRBJ1-2, with 9 bases fitting TRBD1. The V gene end was trimmed by 5 bases and the J gene end by 4 bases; junction bases not matched to a gene: 11. The CDR3 is made up of 16 amino acids. The germline V gene encodes CDR1 MNHEY and CDR2 SVGEGT. This CDR3 is CASSQSRDRAGYGYTF. The DNA of the CDR3 is TGTGCCAGCAGTCAGTCCCGGGACAGGGCTGGCTATGGCTACACCTTC.